What follows are 5 T cell receptor beta chains derived from one specimen sequenced in a study of cytomegalovirus exposure and HLA in healthy donors. The PCR was carried out with 60 Vbeta primers and 13 Jbeta primers. Sequencing used immunoSEQ multiplex PCR; TCRdb keeps in-frame clones, though not all of them. Of just over 150,000 clones in the sample, approximately 80% were seen once. The sample comprised PBMCs. These receptors all come from a male donor in good health and CMV-seropositive.

The chain has TRBV11-2 and TRBJ1-5; unclear D gene. Germline CDR1 reads SGHAT; CDR2 reads FQNNGV. This CDR3 is 12 amino acids long. Deletions cut 5 bases from V and 6 bases from J, with 8 bases between. CDR3 amino acids: CASSPTGQPQHF. Written as DNA, the CDR3 is TGTGCCAGCAGCCCGACTGGTCAGCCCCAGCATTTT.

The chain couples TRBV15 to TRBJ2-1; D is possibly TRBD2 (6 bases). Germline V CDR1 and CDR2: LNHNV, YYDKDF (reference sequence). The CDR3 loop spans 18 amino acids. Trimming left V 1 base short and J 6 bases short, with 22 bases between. This CDR3 is CATSRALAGRPVGNEQFF. The CDR3 DNA follows: TGTGCCACCAGCAGAGCCCTGGCGGGACGCCCGGTAGGCAATGAGCAGTTCTTC.

Points on this clone: The junction does not match germline at one end; this may be a read error. The chain employs TRBV7-7 and TRBJ2-1; TRBD2 matches 10 bases. Germline V gene data show CDR1 as SSHAT and CDR2 as FNYEAQ (reference sequence). The CDR3 totals 18 residues. Written as DNA, the CDR3 is TGTGCTAGCAGCTTAGCCGCTAGCGGGAGAACAGGGTTCAATGAGCAGTTCTTC. This codes for CASSLAASGRTGFNEQFF. Complete variable domain (other parts from reference TRBV7-7 and TRBJ2-1): GAGVSQSPRYKVTKRGQDVTLRCDPISSHATLYWYQQALGQGPEFLTYFNYEAQPDKSGLPSDRFSAERPEGSISTLTIQRTEQRDSAMYRCASSLAASGRTGFNEQFFGPGTRLTVL.

The chain recombines TRBV6-1 with TRBJ2-5; weak D call: TRBD2 (5 bases). V was trimmed by 6 bases and J by 4 bases, leaving 15 bases between them. The CDR3 is 14 amino acids. The germline V gene encodes CDR1 MNHNS and CDR2 SASEGT. The CDR3 reads CASRTRGSLETQYF. CDR3 sequence (DNA): TGTGCCAGCAGAACCAGAGGGTCCTTAGAGACCCAGTACTTC.

The CDR3 sequence is CASKTGVYNEQFF. The CDR3 DNA is TGTGCCAGCAAAACCGGGGTCTACAATGAGCAGTTCTTC. The chain employs TRBV6-5 and TRBJ2-1, with D possibly TRBD2 on 5 matching bases. The CDR3 length is 13 residues. V was trimmed by 7 bases and J by 3 bases, leaving 10 bases between them. CDR1 is MNHEY, CDR2 SVGAGI, per germline.